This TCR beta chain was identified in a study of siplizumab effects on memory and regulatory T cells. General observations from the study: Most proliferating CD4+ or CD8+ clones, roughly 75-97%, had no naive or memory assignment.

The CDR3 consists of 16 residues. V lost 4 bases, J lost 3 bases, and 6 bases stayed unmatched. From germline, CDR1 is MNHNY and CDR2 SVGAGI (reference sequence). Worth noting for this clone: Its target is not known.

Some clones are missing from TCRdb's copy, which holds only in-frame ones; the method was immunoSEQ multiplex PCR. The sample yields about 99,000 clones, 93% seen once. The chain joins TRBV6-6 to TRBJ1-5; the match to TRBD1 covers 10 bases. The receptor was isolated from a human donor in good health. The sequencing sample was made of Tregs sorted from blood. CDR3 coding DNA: TGTGCCAGCAGTTCCGTGGACAGGGGGAACAATCAGCCCCAGCATTTT. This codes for CASSSVDRGNNQPQHF.